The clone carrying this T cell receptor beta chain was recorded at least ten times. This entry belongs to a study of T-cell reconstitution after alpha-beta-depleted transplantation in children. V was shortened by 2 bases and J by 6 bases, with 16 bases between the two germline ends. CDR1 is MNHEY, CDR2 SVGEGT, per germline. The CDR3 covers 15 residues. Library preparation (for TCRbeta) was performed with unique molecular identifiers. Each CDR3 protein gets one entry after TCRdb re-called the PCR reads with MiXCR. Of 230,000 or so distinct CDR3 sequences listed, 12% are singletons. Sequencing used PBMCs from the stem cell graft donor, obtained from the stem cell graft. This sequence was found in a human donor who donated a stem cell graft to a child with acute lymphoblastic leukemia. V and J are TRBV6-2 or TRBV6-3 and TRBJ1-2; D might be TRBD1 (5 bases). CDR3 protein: CASSYRWGRDDGYTF. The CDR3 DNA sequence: TGTGCCAGCAGTTACAGATGGGGCCGGGACGATGGCTACACCTTC.